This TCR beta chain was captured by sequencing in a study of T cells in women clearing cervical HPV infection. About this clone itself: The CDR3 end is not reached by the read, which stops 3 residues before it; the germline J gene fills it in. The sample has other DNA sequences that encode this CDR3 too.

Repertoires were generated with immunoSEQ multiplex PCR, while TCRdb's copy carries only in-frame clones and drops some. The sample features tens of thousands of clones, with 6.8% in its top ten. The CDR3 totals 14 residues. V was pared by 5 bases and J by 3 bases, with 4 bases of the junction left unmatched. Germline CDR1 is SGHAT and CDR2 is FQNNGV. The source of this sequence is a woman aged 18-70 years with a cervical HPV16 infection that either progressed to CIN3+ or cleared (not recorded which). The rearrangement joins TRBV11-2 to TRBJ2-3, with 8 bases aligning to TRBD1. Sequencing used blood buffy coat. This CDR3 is CASSPGTGTDTQYF. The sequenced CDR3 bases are TGTGCCAGCAGCCCAGGGACAGGTACAGATACG.